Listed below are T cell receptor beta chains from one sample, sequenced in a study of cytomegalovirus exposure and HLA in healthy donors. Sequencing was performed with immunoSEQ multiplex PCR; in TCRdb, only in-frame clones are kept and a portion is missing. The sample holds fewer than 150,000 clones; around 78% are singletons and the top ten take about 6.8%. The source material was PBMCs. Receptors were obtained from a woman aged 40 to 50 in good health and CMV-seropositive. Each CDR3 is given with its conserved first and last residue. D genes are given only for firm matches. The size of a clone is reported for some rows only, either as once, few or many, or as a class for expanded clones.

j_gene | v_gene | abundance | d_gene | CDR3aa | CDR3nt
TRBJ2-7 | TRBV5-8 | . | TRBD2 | CASSLTLAGGPYEQYF | TGTGCCAGCAGCTTGACCTTAGCGGGAGGGCCCTACGAGCAGTACTTC
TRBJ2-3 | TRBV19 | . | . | CASSAREREDTQYF | TGTGCCAGTAGCGCCCGGGAGAGGGAAGATACGCAGTATTTT
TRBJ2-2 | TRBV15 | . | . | CATSRGGGNTGELFF | TGTGCCACCAGCAGAGGGGGAGGGAACACCGGGGAGCTGTTTTTT
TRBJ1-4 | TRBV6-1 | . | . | CASSESGGIWLSTNEKLFF | TGTGCCAGCAGTGAGAGTGGGGGCATCTGGCTGTCAACTAATGAAAAACTATTTTTT
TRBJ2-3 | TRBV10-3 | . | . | CAIRGSWDTQYF | TGTGCCATCAGAGGGAGCTGGGATACGCAGTATTTT
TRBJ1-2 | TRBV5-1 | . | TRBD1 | CASSVTGEVPYGYTF | TGCGCCAGCAGCGTGACAGGGGAAGTACCCTATGGCTACACCTTC
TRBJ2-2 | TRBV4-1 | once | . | CASSQGTARVSGELFF | TGCGCCAGCAGCCAAGGGACAGCTCGAGTGTCCGGGGAGCTGTTTTTT
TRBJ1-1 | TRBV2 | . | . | CASSGQLFMNTEAFF | TGTGCCAGCAGTGGCCAGTTATTTATGAACACTGAAGCTTTCTTT
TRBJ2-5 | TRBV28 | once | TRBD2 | CQSGSPQETQYF | TGCCAAAGCGGGAGCCCTCAAGAGACCCAGTACTTC
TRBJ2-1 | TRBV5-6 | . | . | CASSLYRGDEQFF | TGTGCCAGCAGCTTGTACCGCGGCGATGAGCAGTTCTTC
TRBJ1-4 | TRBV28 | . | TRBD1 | CASSPTDRGVEKLFF | TGTGCCAGCAGCCCGACGGACAGGGGGGTTGAAAAACTGTTTTTT
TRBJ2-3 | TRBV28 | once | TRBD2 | CASSFIPTSGSSPDTQYF | TGTGCCAGCAGTTTTATTCCGACTAGCGGGAGTTCCCCAGATACGCAGTATTTT
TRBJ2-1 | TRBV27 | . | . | CASSPRWGDNEQFF | TGTGCCAGCAGCCCGAGGTGGGGCGACAATGAGCAGTTCTTC
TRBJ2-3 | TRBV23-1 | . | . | CAVYYRVQDTQYF | TGCGCCGTCTATTACAGGGTACAAGATACGCAGTATTTT
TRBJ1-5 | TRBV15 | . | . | CATSRANIRGLSNQPQHF | TGTGCCACCAGCAGAGCCAACATTCGGGGACTAAGCAATCAGCCCCAGCATTTT
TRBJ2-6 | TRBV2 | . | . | CASSEGLRSGANVLTF | TGTGCCAGCAGTGAAGGACTCCGGTCCGGGGCCAACGTCCTGACTTTC
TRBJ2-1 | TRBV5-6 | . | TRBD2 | CASRQYLGTSGSNEQFF | TGTGCCAGCAGACAGTACCTTGGGACTAGCGGGAGTAATGAGCAGTTCTTC
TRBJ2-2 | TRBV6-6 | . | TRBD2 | CASRAGLANTGELFF | TGTGCCAGCAGAGCGGGACTAGCGAACACCGGGGAGCTGTTTTTT
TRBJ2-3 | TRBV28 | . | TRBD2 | CASSYAGVPSTDTQYF | TGTGCCAGCAGTTATGCGGGGGTTCCTAGCACAGATACGCAGTATTTT
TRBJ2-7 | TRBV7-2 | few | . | CASSYHLNSYEQYF | TGTGCCAGCAGCTATCACCTCAATAGCTACGAGCAGTACTTC
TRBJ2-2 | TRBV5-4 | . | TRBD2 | CASSPGESGRATGELFF | TGTGCCAGCAGCCCCGGGGAGAGTGGGAGGGCCACCGGGGAGCTGTTTTTT
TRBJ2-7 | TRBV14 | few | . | CASSLSAFSYEQYF | TGTGCCAGCAGCCTGAGCGCCTTCTCCTACGAGCAGTACTTC
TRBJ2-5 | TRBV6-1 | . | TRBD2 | CASSEAPGLAGGPGETQYF | TGTGCCAGCAGTGAAGCACCGGGACTAGCGGGAGGGCCCGGAGAGACCCAGTACTTC
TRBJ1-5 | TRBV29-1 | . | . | CSATLGGVGNQPQHF | TGCAGCGCGACCTTGGGGGGGGTTGGCAATCAGCCCCAGCATTTT
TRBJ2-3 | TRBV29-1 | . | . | CSVDEGGTDTQYF | TGCAGCGTTGACGAAGGGGGCACAGATACGCAGTATTTT
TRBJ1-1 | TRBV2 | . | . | CASSAGSGTEAFF | TGTGCCAGCAGTGCGGGGAGTGGCACTGAAGCTTTCTTT
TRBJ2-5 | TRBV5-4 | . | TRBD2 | CASSTVAGGGETQYF | TGTGCCAGCAGCACCGTAGCGGGAGGAGGAGAGACCCAGTACTTC
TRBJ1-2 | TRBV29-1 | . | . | CSVPLQTGRIYGYTF | TGCAGCGTCCCCCTCCAAACAGGGCGTATCTATGGCTACACCTTC
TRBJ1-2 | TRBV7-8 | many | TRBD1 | CASSSDRAYGYTF | TGTGCCAGCAGTTCGGACAGGGCCTATGGCTACACCTTC
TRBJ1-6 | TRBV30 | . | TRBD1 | CAWSVPSGGLRSPLHF | TGTGCCTGGAGTGTACCCTCAGGGGGCCTTAGGAGTCCCCTCCACTTT
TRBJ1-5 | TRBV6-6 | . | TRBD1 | CASSTQGGQPQHF | TGTGCCAGCAGCACCCAGGGGGGTCAGCCCCAGCATTTT
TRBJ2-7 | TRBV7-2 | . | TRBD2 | CASSLAASGTYEQYF | TGTGCCAGCAGCTTAGCCGCTAGCGGTACCTACGAGCAGTACTTC
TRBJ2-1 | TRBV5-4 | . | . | CASTPGQRYNEQFF | TGTGCCAGCACCCCGGGACAAAGATACAATGAGCAGTTCTTC
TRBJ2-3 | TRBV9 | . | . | CASSGPGGTDTQYF | TGTGCCAGCAGTGGGCCGGGGGGCACAGATACGCAGTATTTT
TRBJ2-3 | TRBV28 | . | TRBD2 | CASSPLTSGSADTQYF | TGTGCCAGCAGTCCCTTGACTAGCGGGAGTGCAGATACGCAGTATTTT
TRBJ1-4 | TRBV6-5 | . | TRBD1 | CASRQTGSNEKLFF | TGTGCCAGCAGACAGACAGGGTCTAATGAAAAACTGTTTTTT
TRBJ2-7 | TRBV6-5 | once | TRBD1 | CASLPRGQGSGEQYF | TGTGCCAGCCTCCCCCGCGGACAGGGTTCAGGCGAGCAGTACTTC
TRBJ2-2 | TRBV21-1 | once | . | CAPRLGLADTGELFF | TGTGCCCCCCGGCTGGGACTAGCGGACACCGGGGAGCTGTTTTTT
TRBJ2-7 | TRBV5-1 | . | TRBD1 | CASSLAPGQGYEQYF | TGCGCCAGCAGCTTGGCCCCGGGACAGGGTTACGAGCAGTACTTC
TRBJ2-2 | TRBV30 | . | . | CAWSAQGAGELFF | TGTGCCTGGAGTGCGCAAGGGGCCGGGGAGCTGTTTTTT
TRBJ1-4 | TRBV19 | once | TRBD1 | CASSQGAANEKLFF | TGTGCCAGTTCACAGGGGGCGGCCAATGAAAAACTGTTTTTT
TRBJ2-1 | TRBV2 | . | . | CASSDENEQFF | TGTGCCAGCAGTGATGAGAATGAGCAGTTCTTC
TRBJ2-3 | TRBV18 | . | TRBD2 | CASSPLAGVDTQYF | TGTGCCAGCTCACCGCTAGCGGGAGTAGATACGCAGTATTTT
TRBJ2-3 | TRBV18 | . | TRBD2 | CASSPGHLDPGTSGPSSTDTQYF | TGTGCCAGCTCACCCGGCCACCTTGATCCAGGGACTAGCGGACCCTCTAGCACAGATACGCAGTATTTT
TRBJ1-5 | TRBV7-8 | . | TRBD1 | CASSFLTGGRPSNQPQHF | TGTGCCAGCAGCTTCTTGACAGGGGGCCGGCCGAGCAATCAGCCCCAGCATTTT
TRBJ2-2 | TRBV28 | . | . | CASREVTAAGELFF | TGTGCCAGCAGAGAAGTCACAGCCGCCGGGGAGCTGTTTTTT
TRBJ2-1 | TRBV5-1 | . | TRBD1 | CATGDSYNEQFF | TGCGCCACCGGGGACAGCTACAATGAGCAGTTCTTC
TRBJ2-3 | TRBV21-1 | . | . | CASSGGSPDTQYF | TGTGCCAGCAGCGGCGGGAGTCCAGATACGCAGTATTTT
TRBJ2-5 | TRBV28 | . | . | CASSAPGDNF | TGTGCCAGCAGTGCGCCCGGGGACAACTTC
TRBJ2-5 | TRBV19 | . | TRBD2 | CASSISTSGEGETQYF | TGTGCCAGTAGTATATCGACTAGCGGAGAGGGGGAGACCCAGTACTTC
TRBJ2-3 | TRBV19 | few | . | CACKQRVTDTQYF | TGTGCCTGTAAACAGCGGGTAACAGATACGCAGTATTTT
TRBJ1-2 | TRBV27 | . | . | CASSPLTWDTGMAF | TGTGCCAGCAGTCCCTTAACATGGGACACCGGTATGGCCTTC
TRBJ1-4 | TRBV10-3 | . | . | CAISDPGEKLFF | TGTGCCATCAGTGATCCGGGAGAAAAACTGTTTTTT